This T cell receptor beta chain originates from a study of tumor-infiltrating lymphocytes in primary liver carcinoma. Study-wide background: Tumors, staged T1-T3 N0M0, spanned about 4 to 11 cm.

Unsorted bulk tissue (about 20-30 mg) underwent RNA and DNA co-extraction. Surgeons treated the primary liver carcinoma of the patients by surgical resection. Patients were treatment-naive with chronic HBV infection. V was clipped by 0 bases and J by 10 bases, with 7 bases between them. The CDR3 sequence is 12 residues long. This clonotype was detected many times. Priming with a constant-region primer yielded TCR beta cDNA from 450 to 550 ng total RNA. Three nested multiplex PCR rounds of slightly modified ARM-PCR generated TCR beta libraries. Rounds one and two of PCR, each of roughly 10 cycles, were primed with TRBV1-TRBV30 forward primers and a C-beta reverse primer. TCRdb reprocessed the multiplex PCR reads via MiXCR and lists one record per CDR3 protein. The sample consists of 100,000 or so distinct CDR3 sequences, approximately 70% of them appearing once.

This chain joins TRBV12-3 or TRBV12-4 and TRBJ2-1, with TRBD2 as a possible D gene (5 bases). The receptor was derived from a woman aged 60 to 75 with primary liver carcinoma and hepatitis B virus infection. Sequenced: liver tumor tissue from sampling region 2. Specified subset: tumor region T2, inferior pole. CDR3 sequence: CASSLAGVEQFF. CDR3 coding DNA: TGTGCCAGCAGTTTAGCGGGAGTAGAGCAGTTCTTC.